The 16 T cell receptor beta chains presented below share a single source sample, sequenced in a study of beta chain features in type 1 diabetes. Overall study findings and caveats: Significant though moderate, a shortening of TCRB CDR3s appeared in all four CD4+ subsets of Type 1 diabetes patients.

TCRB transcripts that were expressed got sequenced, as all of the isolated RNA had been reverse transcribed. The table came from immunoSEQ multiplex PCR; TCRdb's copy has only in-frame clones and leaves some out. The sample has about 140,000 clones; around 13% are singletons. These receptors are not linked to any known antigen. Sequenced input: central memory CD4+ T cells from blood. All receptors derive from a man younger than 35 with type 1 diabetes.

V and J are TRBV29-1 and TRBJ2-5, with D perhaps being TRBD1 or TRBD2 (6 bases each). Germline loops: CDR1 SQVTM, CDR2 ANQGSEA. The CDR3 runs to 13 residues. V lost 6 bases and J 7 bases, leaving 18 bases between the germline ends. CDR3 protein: CSVNPGAGRTQYF. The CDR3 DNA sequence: TGCAGCGTAAACCCGGGGGCGGGGAGGACCCAGTACTTC. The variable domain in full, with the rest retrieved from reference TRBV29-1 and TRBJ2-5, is SAVISQKPSRDICQRGTSLTIQCQVDSQVTMMFWYRQQPGQSLTLIATANQGSEATYESGFVIDKFPISRPNLTFSTLTVSNMSPEDSSIYLCSVNPGAGRTQYFGPGTRLLVL.

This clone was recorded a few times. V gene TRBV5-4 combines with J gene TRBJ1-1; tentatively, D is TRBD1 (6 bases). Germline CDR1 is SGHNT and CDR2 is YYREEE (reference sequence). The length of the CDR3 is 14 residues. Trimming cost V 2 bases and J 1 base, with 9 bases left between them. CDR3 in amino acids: CASSFGQKNTEAFF. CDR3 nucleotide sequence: TGTGCCAGCAGCTTTGGACAGAAGAACACTGAAGCTTTCTTT.

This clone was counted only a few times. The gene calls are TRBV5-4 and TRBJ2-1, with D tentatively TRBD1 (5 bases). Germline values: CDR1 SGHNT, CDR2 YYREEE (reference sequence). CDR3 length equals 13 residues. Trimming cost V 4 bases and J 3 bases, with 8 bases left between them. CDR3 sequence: CASSVDSYNEQFF. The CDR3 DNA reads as TGTGCCAGCAGCGTCGACAGCTACAATGAGCAGTTCTTC.

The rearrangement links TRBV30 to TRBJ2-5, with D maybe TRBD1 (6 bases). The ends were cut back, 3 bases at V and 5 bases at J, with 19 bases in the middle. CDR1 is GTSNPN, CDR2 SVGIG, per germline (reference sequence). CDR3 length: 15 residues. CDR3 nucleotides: TGTGCCTGGAGGCCCTCTGGGGGCTTGTGGGAGACCCAGTACTTC. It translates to CAWRPSGGLWETQYF. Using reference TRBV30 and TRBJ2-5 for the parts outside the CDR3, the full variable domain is SQTIHQWPATLVQPVGSPLSLECTVEGTSNPNLYWYRQAAGRGLQLLFYSVGIGQISSEVPQNLSASRPQDRQFILSSKKLLLSDSGFYLCAWRPSGGLWETQYFGPGTRLLVL.

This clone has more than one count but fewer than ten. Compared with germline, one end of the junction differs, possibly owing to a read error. CDR3: CASSESMGGMETQYF. CDR3 DNA sequence: TGTGCCAGCAGTGAGTCGATGGGAGGGATGGAGACCCAGTACTTC. The chain combines TRBV10-3 with TRBJ2-5; 7 nucleotides agree with TRBD2. The CDR3 is 15 amino acids. Germline lookup yields CDR1 ENHRY and CDR2 SYGVKD.

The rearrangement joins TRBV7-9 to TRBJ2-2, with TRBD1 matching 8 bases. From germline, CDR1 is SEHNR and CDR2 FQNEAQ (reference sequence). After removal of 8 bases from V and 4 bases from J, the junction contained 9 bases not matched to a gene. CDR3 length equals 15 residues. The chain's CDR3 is CASLRGPRSTGELFF. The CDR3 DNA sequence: TGTGCCAGCCTCAGGGGGCCTAGGAGCACCGGGGAGCTGTTTTTT.

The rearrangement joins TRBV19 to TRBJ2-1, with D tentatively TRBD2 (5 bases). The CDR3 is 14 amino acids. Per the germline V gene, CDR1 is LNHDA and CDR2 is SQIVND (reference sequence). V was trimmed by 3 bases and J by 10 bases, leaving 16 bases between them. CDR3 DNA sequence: TGTGCCAGTAGTATTTCGGCGGCTTCGGGGGAGCAGTTCTTC. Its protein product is CASSISAASGEQFF.

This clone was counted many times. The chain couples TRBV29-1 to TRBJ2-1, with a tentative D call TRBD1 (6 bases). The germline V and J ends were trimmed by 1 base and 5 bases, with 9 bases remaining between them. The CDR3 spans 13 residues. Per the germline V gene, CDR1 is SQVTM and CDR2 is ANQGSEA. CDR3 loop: CSVEGQANNEQFF. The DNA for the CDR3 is TGCAGCGTTGAAGGACAGGCTAACAATGAGCAGTTCTTC.

CDR3 in amino acids: CASSYIAGRYEQYF. The CDR3 DNA reads TGTGCCAGCAGTTACATAGCAGGGAGATACGAGCAGTACTTC. V and J are TRBV6-5 and TRBJ2-7; D possibly uses TRBD1 or TRBD2 (5 bases each). Germline values: CDR1 MNHEY, CDR2 SVGAGI. The V gene lost 2 bases and the J gene lost 4 bases, with 12 bases spanning the gap. The CDR3 totals 14 residues.

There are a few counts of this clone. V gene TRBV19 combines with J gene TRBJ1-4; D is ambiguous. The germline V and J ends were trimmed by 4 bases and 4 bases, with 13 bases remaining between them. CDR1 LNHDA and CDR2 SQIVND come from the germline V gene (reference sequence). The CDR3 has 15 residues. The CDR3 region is CASSSLQDGNEKLFF. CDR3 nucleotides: TGTGCCAGTAGTAGCCTCCAGGACGGTAATGAAAAACTGTTTTTT.

In DNA form, the CDR3 reads TGCGCCAGCACCTCGACCCAGTCGCAGCAGTACTTC. Amino acids: CASTSTQSQQYF. This chain joins TRBV5-1 and TRBJ2-7; D is uncertain. The germline gives CDR1 SGHRS, CDR2 YFSETQ. V gave up 6 bases and J gave up 8 bases, with 15 bases separating them. The CDR3 length is 12 residues.

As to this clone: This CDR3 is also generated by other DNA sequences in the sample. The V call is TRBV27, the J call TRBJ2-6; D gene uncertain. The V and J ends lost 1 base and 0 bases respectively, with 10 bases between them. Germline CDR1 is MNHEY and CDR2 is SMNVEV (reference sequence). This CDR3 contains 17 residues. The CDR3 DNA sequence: TGTGCCAGCAGTTTATGGAGCCGTTTCTCTGGGGCCAACGTCCTGACTTTC. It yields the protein CASSLWSRFSGANVLTF.

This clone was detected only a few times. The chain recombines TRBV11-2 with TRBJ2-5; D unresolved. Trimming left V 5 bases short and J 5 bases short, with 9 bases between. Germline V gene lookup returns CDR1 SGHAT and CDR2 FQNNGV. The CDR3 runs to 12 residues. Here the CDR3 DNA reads TGTGCCAGCAGCCCTTCTTGGGAGACCCAGTACTTC. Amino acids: CASSPSWETQYF.

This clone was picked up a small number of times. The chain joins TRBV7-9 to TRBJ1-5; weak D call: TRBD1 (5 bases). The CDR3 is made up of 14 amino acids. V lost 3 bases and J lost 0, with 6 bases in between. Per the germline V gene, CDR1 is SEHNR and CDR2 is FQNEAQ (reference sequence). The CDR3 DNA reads TGTGCCAGCAGCTTGCAGGGTAGCAATCAGCCCCAGCATTTT. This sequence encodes CASSLQGSNQPQHF. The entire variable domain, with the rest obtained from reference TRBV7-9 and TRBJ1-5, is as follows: DTGVSQNPRHKITKRGQNVTFRCDPISEHNRLYWYRQTLGQGPEFLTYFQNEAQLEKSRLLSDRFSAERPKGSFSTLEIQRTEQGDSAMYLCASSLQGSNQPQHFGDGTRLSIL.

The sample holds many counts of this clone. CDR3 protein: CASSRGRETQYF. CDR3 DNA sequence: TGTGCCAGCAGCCGGGGAAGAGAGACCCAGTACTTC. The chain carries TRBV14 and TRBJ2-5; D gene unclear. With 4 bases removed from V and 4 bases from J, the gap between germline ends came to 7 bases. From germline, CDR1 is SGHDN and CDR2 FVKESK. The CDR3 has 12 amino acids. Together with reference TRBV14 and TRBJ2-5, the CDR3 gives the full variable domain: EAGVTQFPSHSVIEKGQTVTLRCDPISGHDNLYWYRRVMGKEIKFLLHFVKESKQDESGMPNNRFLAERTGGTYSTLKVQPAELEDSGVYFCASSRGRETQYFGPGTRLLVL.

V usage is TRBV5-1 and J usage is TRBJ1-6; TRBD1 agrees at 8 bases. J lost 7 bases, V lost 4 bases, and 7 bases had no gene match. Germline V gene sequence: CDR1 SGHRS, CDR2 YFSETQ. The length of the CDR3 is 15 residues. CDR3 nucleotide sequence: TGCGCCAGCAGCATCATGACAGGGGTGAATTCACCCCTCCACTTT. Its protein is CASSIMTGVNSPLHF. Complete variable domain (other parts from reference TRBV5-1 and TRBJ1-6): KAGVTQTPRYLIKTRGQQVTLSCSPISGHRSVSWYQQTPGQGLQFLFEYFSETQRNKGNFPGRFSGRQFSNSRSEMNVSTLELGDSALYLCASSIMTGVNSPLHFGNGTRLTVT.